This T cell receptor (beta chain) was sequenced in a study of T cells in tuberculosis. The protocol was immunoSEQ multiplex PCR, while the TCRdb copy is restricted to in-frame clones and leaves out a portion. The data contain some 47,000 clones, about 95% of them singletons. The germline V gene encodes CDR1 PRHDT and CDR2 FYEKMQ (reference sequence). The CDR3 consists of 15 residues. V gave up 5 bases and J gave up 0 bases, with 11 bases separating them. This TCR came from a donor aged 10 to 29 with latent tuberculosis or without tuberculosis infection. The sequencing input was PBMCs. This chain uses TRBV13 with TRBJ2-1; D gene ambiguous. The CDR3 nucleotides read TGTGCCAGCAGCCCCCCGGTCCTCTCCTACAATGAGCAGTTCTTC. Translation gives CASSPPVLSYNEQFF.